This TCR beta chain is from a study of shared clonotypes between healthy human individuals. Trimming took off 7 bases at V and 7 bases at J, with 17 bases between the two ends. The CDR3 consists of 13 residues. CDR1 is SQVTM and CDR2 is ANQGSEA in the germline V gene. Details on this clone: A far larger clone lies a single base away; this is likely a read error. The sample contains more than one DNA sequence encoding this CDR3.

PCR replicates from unsorted PBMC used around 300 ng DNA, and this amount was 32,000 or so T cell genomes. TCRdb keeps only in-frame clones here, not all; method: immunoSEQ multiplex PCR. Among around 500,000 clones listed, 81% were seen once. This TCR was recovered from a woman in her 40s in good health. Some clones in this sample may be carry-over from other donors' samples. Sequencing input: PBMCs. V usage is TRBV29-1 and J usage is TRBJ1-3; D uncertain. Written as DNA, the CDR3 is TGCAGCGGTGGTAGGGCAGACGGGAACACCATATATTTT. Its protein product is CSGGRADGNTIYF.